Only a few counts were recorded for the clone carrying this T cell receptor beta chain. Clones were read by immunoSEQ multiplex PCR, and TCRdb kept only the in-frame ones, dropping some. This table holds more than 45,000 clones, 65% to 80% found once. The CDR3 length is 15 residues. The ends lost 1 base at V and 3 bases at J; junction bases unmatched: 2. The germline V gene has CDR1 SGHAT and CDR2 FQDESV (reference sequence). The data derive from a study of T cells in tumors after PD-1 blockade. Sequencing was performed on PBMCs, taken before anti-PD-1 therapy. The chain employs TRBV11-1 and TRBJ2-5; 10 nucleotides match TRBD2. The clonotype comes from a human donor with advanced basal cell or squamous cell carcinoma (not recorded which). The chain's CDR3 is CASSLGTSGKETQYF. The CDR3 DNA is TGTGCCAGCAGCTTAGGGACTAGCGGCAAAGAGACCCAGTACTTC.